A selection of T cell receptor beta chains follows, all from one sample in a study of blood T cell repertoires in COVID-19. The repertoire was sequenced with immunoSEQ multiplex PCR; TCRdb's copy has only in-frame clones and lacks some. The sample contains 200,000 or so clones, about 79% of which appear only once. The sequenced sample consisted of peripheral blood. The receptors shown here come from a human donor in a cohort sampled during active COVID-19. Each CDR3 is given with its conserved first and last residue. A D gene is named only where the DNA matches it firmly. Size values are once, few and many counts, or a class for expanded clones, and some rows have none.

clone size: -; D gene: -; J gene: TRBJ2-3; V gene: TRBV30; CDR3 DNA: TGTGCCTGGACCCTAAGGGGAAATACGCAGTATTTT; CDR3 protein: CAWTLRGNTQYF
clone size: -; D gene: -; J gene: TRBJ1-5; V gene: TRBV6-5; CDR3 DNA: TGTGCCAGCAGGAAAGGTATGGGAGGTCAGCCCCAGCATTTT; CDR3 protein: CASRKGMGGQPQHF
clone size: -; D gene: TRBD1; J gene: TRBJ1-4; V gene: TRBV28; CDR3 DNA: TGTGCCAGCTGTTTGACAGGGGGCCAACAAAAACTGTTTTTT; CDR3 protein: CASCLTGGQQKLFF
clone size: -; D gene: -; J gene: TRBJ2-2; V gene: TRBV14; CDR3 DNA: TGTGCCAGCAGCCAAGACGAAAGGGGTTCGCACACCGGGGAGCTGTTTTTT; CDR3 protein: CASSQDERGSHTGELFF
clone size: -; D gene: -; J gene: TRBJ2-4; V gene: TRBV5-6; CDR3 DNA: TGTGCCAGCAGCGACCTTGGCCGCAGACAGGAAAACATTCAGTACTTC; CDR3 protein: CASSDLGRRQENIQYF
clone size: -; D gene: -; J gene: TRBJ2-1; V gene: TRBV6-5; CDR3 DNA: TGTGCCAGCAAGTTAACTAGGACGGGGGACAATGAGCAGTTCTTC; CDR3 protein: CASKLTRTGDNEQFF
clone size: -; D gene: TRBD2; J gene: TRBJ2-7; V gene: TRBV10-3; CDR3 DNA: TGTGCCATCAGAGACCCGGGACTAGCGGTGGGAGAGCAGTACTTC; CDR3 protein: CAIRDPGLAVGEQYF
clone size: -; D gene: TRBD1; J gene: TRBJ1-2; V gene: TRBV11-2; CDR3 DNA: TGTGCCAGCAGCTACCGGACAGGGGGCGACTATGGCTACACCTTC; CDR3 protein: CASSYRTGGDYGYTF
clone size: -; D gene: TRBD1; J gene: TRBJ1-4; V gene: TRBV5-1; CDR3 DNA: TGCGCCAGCAGCTTGCGTGATTCAGGGGGCGCGGCTAATGAAAAACTGTTTTTT; CDR3 protein: CASSLRDSGGAANEKLFF
clone size: -; D gene: -; J gene: TRBJ2-7; V gene: TRBV19; CDR3 DNA: TGTGCCAGTAGTATAGGGGCAGGGGAGAGCTACGAGCAGTACTTC; CDR3 protein: CASSIGAGESYEQYF
clone size: -; D gene: -; J gene: TRBJ2-7; V gene: TRBV19; CDR3 DNA: TGTGCCAGTAGCCCTGCCCAGGGCCCCTACGAGCAGTACTTC; CDR3 protein: CASSPAQGPYEQYF
clone size: -; D gene: TRBD2; J gene: TRBJ2-2; V gene: TRBV27; CDR3 DNA: TGTGCCAGCCGACTAGCGGGAGGGTATGGTACCGGGGAGCTGTTTTTT; CDR3 protein: CASRLAGGYGTGELFF
clone size: -; D gene: -; J gene: TRBJ2-7; V gene: TRBV29-1; CDR3 DNA: TGCAGCGTTGAATACAGCTACGAGCAGTACTTC; CDR3 protein: CSVEYSYEQYF
clone size: -; D gene: TRBD2; J gene: TRBJ2-1; V gene: TRBV14; CDR3 DNA: TGTGCCAGCAGGCGCGCGGGACTAGCCGACAATGAGCAGTTCTTC; CDR3 protein: CASRRAGLADNEQFF
clone size: -; D gene: TRBD1; J gene: TRBJ2-5; V gene: TRBV18; CDR3 DNA: TGTGCCAGCTCACCGCCGGACAGGGCAGGGGAGACCCAGTACTTC; CDR3 protein: CASSPPDRAGETQYF
clone size: -; D gene: TRBD2; J gene: TRBJ2-7; V gene: TRBV12-5; CDR3 DNA: TGTGCTAGTGGTCAGACCCCCCCGGGACTACCTTCTCGCCACCCCTACGAGCAGTACTTC; CDR3 protein: CASGQTPPGLPSRHPYEQYF
clone size: few; D gene: TRBD1; J gene: TRBJ2-1; V gene: TRBV5-1; CDR3 DNA: TGCGCCAGCAGCTTTTCGCTATCAGGGGGAAAGAACAATGAGCAGTTCTTC; CDR3 protein: CASSFSLSGGKNNEQFF
clone size: -; D gene: TRBD2; J gene: TRBJ2-3; V gene: TRBV29-1; CDR3 DNA: TGCAGCGTTGATGGCGGGAGCAGTCCGCAGTATTTT; CDR3 protein: CSVDGGSSPQYF
clone size: -; D gene: TRBD2; J gene: TRBJ2-1; V gene: TRBV5-1; CDR3 DNA: TGCGCCAGCAGCGTGTGGCGGGAGAGCTCCTACAATGAGCAGTTCTTC; CDR3 protein: CASSVWRESSYNEQFF
clone size: -; D gene: TRBD1; J gene: TRBJ1-3; V gene: TRBV28; CDR3 DNA: TGTGCAAGCCGGACAGGGACTGGAAACACCATATATTTT; CDR3 protein: CASRTGTGNTIYF